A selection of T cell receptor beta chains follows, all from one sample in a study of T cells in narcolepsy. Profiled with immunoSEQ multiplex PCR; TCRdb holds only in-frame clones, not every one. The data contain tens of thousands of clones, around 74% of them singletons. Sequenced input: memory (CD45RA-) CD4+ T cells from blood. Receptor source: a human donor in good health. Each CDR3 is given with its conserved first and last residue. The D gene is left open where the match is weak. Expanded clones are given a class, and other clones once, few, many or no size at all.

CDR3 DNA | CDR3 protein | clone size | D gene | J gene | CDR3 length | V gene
TGCGCCAGCAGCCAAGGGTGGGGAAACACCATATATTTT | CASSQGWGNTIYF | NA | NA | TRBJ1-3 | 13 | TRBV4-1
TGTGCCAGCAGCTTACCCCGAATTGCAACTAATGAAAAACTGTTTTTT | CASSLPRIATNEKLFF | NA | NA | TRBJ1-4 | 16 | TRBV7-8
TGTGCCAGCATCGGCATGAGGGGGCGAGTGAAGCAGTACTTC | CASIGMRGRVKQYF | NA | TRBD1 | TRBJ2-5 | 14 | TRBV2
TGTGCCAGCAGCTTGCAGGGCCCCGTCACAGATACGCAGTATTTT | CASSLQGPVTDTQYF | NA | NA | TRBJ2-3 | 15 | TRBV5-5
TGTGCCAGCAGCTTGACCGGGGGGGCCACAGATACGCAGTATTTT | CASSLTGGATDTQYF | NA | TRBD2 | TRBJ2-3 | 15 | TRBV5-6
TGTGCCAGTAGTACCGACTCCGACTACGAGCAGTACTTC | CASSTDSDYEQYF | NA | NA | TRBJ2-7 | 13 | TRBV19
TGTGCCGCCTGGGACGGACTGAGAAACAATGAGCAGTTCTTC | CAAWDGLRNNEQFF | NA | NA | TRBJ2-1 | 14 | TRBV10-3
TGCGCCAGCAGCGAGGGGACTAGCACCTACAATGAGCAGTTCTTC | CASSEGTSTYNEQFF | NA | TRBD2 | TRBJ2-1 | 15 | TRBV5-1
TGTGCCAGCAGCTGGGACAGAAACAACTATGGCTACACCTTC | CASSWDRNNYGYTF | NA | TRBD1 | TRBJ1-2 | 14 | TRBV5-6
TGTGCCAGCAGCCACGAGACCGGGGCTGGCGGCTACACCTTC | CASSHETGAGGYTF | NA | NA | TRBJ1-2 | 14 | TRBV4-2
TGTGCCAGCAGCTTAGCGGGGGGACAGACTTACGAGCAGTACTTC | CASSLAGGQTYEQYF | few | NA | TRBJ2-7 | 15 | TRBV7-9
TGTGCCAGAAGCTTGGTACTACCCCTTTCGAGGCTGTTTTTT | CARSLVLPLSRLFF | few | NA | TRBJ1-4 | 14 | TRBV5-3
TGTGCCAGCAGCCCGGGTAGGAAGGACACTGAAGCTTTCTTT | CASSPGRKDTEAFF | NA | NA | TRBJ1-1 | 14 | TRBV5-4
TGTGCCAGCAGGGCAGCGGGAGGGGCCGGGGAGCTGTTTTTT | CASRAAGGAGELFF | NA | TRBD2 | TRBJ2-2 | 14 | TRBV28
TGTGCCAGTAGTATAGATCGGGGAGAGACCCAGTACTTC | CASSIDRGETQYF | NA | NA | TRBJ2-5 | 13 | TRBV19
TGTGCCAGCAGCGCCCCGGGGAGCTCCTACAATGAGCAGTTCTTC | CASSAPGSSYNEQFF | NA | NA | TRBJ2-1 | 15 | TRBV13
TGTGCCAGCAGCGTAGATCAGGGACACGGCGAGCAGTACTTC | CASSVDQGHGEQYF | NA | NA | TRBJ2-7 | 14 | TRBV9
TGTGCCAGCAGTGAACTAGCGGGGGGCGCAGAGACCCAGTACTTC | CASSELAGGAETQYF | once | TRBD2 | TRBJ2-5 | 15 | TRBV2
TGTGCCATCAGTGGCCCCGTGAACACTGAAGCTTTCTTT | CAISGPVNTEAFF | few | NA | TRBJ1-1 | 13 | TRBV10-3
TGTGCCAGCAGCCAGGGTAGCAATCAGCCCCAGCATTTT | CASSQGSNQPQHF | once | NA | TRBJ1-5 | 13 | TRBV7-2
TGCGCCAGCACCACGACAGGGTTAGACTATGGCTACACCTTC | CASTTTGLDYGYTF | once | TRBD1 | TRBJ1-2 | 14 | TRBV7-8
TGTGCCAGCAGCTTACCGGGACAAGAGACCCAGTACTTC | CASSLPGQETQYF | NA | NA | TRBJ2-5 | 13 | TRBV7-6
TGCGCCAGCAGCTCGCCGGGCGCCTACGAGCAGTACTTC | CASSSPGAYEQYF | NA | NA | TRBJ2-7 | 13 | TRBV5-1
TGTGCCACCAGCAGCGGACAGGCCCCTTACGAGCAGTACTTC | CATSSGQAPYEQYF | NA | TRBD1 | TRBJ2-7 | 14 | TRBV15
TGTGCCAGCAGCTCTCAAGCCTTGAACACTGAAGCTTTCTTT | CASSSQALNTEAFF | large | NA | TRBJ1-1 | 14 | TRBV7-2
TGTGCCAGCAGGACAGACGCGAACACCGGGGAGCTGTTTTTT | CASRTDANTGELFF | NA | NA | TRBJ2-2 | 14 | TRBV5-6
TGTGCCAGCAAGGAACTAGCGGGCCCCTACGAGCAGTACTTC | CASKELAGPYEQYF | NA | TRBD2 | TRBJ2-7 | 14 | TRBV6-1
TGTGCCAGCAGCCCCTTGGGTGGTGGGAACACAGATACGCAGTATTTT | CASSPLGGGNTDTQYF | NA | NA | TRBJ2-3 | 16 | TRBV5-4
TGCGCCAGCAGCTCCCCCCCGGGACAGGGGGCGGGTGAGCAGTACTTC | CASSSPPGQGAGEQYF | NA | TRBD1 | TRBJ2-7 | 16 | TRBV5-1
TGTGCCAGCAGACGACAGGGGACAGGACTAGCCTACACCTTC | CASRRQGTGLAYTF | NA | TRBD1 | TRBJ1-2 | 14 | TRBV2
TGTGCCAGCAGACCTAGCGGACGCTTTAGCCCTAACTATGGCTACACCTTC | CASRPSGRFSPNYGYTF | once | NA | TRBJ1-2 | 17 | TRBV5-5
TGTGCCAGCAGCTTAGCAGGCGTGGGCACTGAAGCTTTCTTT | CASSLAGVGTEAFF | NA | NA | TRBJ1-1 | 14 | TRBV7-8
TGTGCCAGCAGGACACAGGGATCCTATGGCTACACCTTC | CASRTQGSYGYTF | NA | NA | TRBJ1-2 | 13 | TRBV28
TGTGCCAGCAGCACGAACACTGAAGCTTTCTTT | CASSTNTEAFF | NA | NA | TRBJ1-1 | 11 | TRBV6-5
TGTGCCAGCAGCCAAGAGACTAGGCCTAGCACAGATACGCAGTATTTT | CASSQETRPSTDTQYF | NA | NA | TRBJ2-3 | 16 | TRBV4-2
TGTGCCAGCAGCTTAGGACTAGGATCCACAGATACGCAGTATTTT | CASSLGLGSTDTQYF | NA | NA | TRBJ2-3 | 15 | TRBV7-2
TGTGCCAGCAGTGTGGAGCGACGGGAGCCCCAGCATTTT | CASSVERREPQHF | NA | NA | TRBJ1-5 | 13 | TRBV6-1
TGTGCCAGCAGTCCCCTAGGGGGAAGCACAGATACGCAGTATTTT | CASSPLGGSTDTQYF | NA | NA | TRBJ2-3 | 15 | TRBV27
TGTGCCAGCACCACAGGACAGGGTAGCACAGATACGCAGTATTTT | CASTTGQGSTDTQYF | NA | TRBD1 | TRBJ2-3 | 15 | TRBV7-8
TGTGCCATCAAGGAGGCTAGCGGGGGGGCGACAGATACGCAGTATTTT | CAIKEASGGATDTQYF | NA | TRBD2 | TRBJ2-3 | 16 | TRBV10-3
TGTGCCAGCAGCTTAGGAGGTCAGGGAGGAGTAGAGACCCAGTACTTC | CASSLGGQGGVETQYF | NA | NA | TRBJ2-5 | 16 | TRBV11-2
TGTGCCAGCACCAAAAATAGAGCCACTGAAGCTTTCTTT | CASTKNRATEAFF | NA | NA | TRBJ1-1 | 13 | TRBV6-5
TGTGCCAGCAGGAGGGACAGGGGGGGCAATCAGCCCCAGCATTTT | CASRRDRGGNQPQHF | NA | TRBD1 | TRBJ1-5 | 15 | TRBV2
TGTGCCAGCAGCTTAGTTTTAGGGACTGGAAACACCATATATTTT | CASSLVLGTGNTIYF | NA | NA | TRBJ1-3 | 15 | TRBV7-9
TGCAGCGCCCCCTCAAGCGGGACAGGGTCGAATACGCAGTATTTT | CSAPSSGTGSNTQYF | NA | TRBD1 | TRBJ2-3 | 15 | TRBV29-1
TGCGCCAGCAGGAATACCGGGACAGCCGGTAGTGGCTACACCTTC | CASRNTGTAGSGYTF | NA | TRBD1 | TRBJ1-2 | 15 | TRBV5-1
TGTGCCAGCTCAGACCGGGTATTAGTAGGGGGCGAGCAGTACTTC | CASSDRVLVGGEQYF | NA | NA | TRBJ2-7 | 15 | TRBV7-2
TGTGCCAGCATTACAGGGTTCTTCGGGGCCAACGTCCTGACTTTC | CASITGFFGANVLTF | NA | NA | TRBJ2-6 | 15 | TRBV2
TGCGCCAGCAGCTTGGGACAGGTGGGAGACACCATATATTTT | CASSLGQVGDTIYF | NA | NA | TRBJ1-3 | 14 | TRBV5-1
TGCGCCAGCAGCCAAGGGGAGGGAGCTGCGCAGTATTTT | CASSQGEGAAQYF | NA | TRBD2 | TRBJ2-3 | 13 | TRBV4-3
TGTGCCAGCTCACCCGACATCTCCTACGAGCAGTACTTC | CASSPDISYEQYF | NA | NA | TRBJ2-7 | 13 | TRBV18
TGTGCCAGCAGCCGGAGGGTACTAGGACAGGAGGCTGGCTACACCTTC | CASSRRVLGQEAGYTF | NA | TRBD1 | TRBJ1-2 | 16 | TRBV4-2
TGTGCCAGCAGCTTTGTTGGGGGCTGGGGCTATGGCTACACCTTC | CASSFVGGWGYGYTF | few | NA | TRBJ1-2 | 15 | TRBV5-6
TGCGCCACCGGTGAGGGGGTAAGTGGCGAAGCTTTCTTT | CATGEGVSGEAFF | NA | NA | TRBJ1-1 | 13 | TRBV5-1
TGTGCCAGCAGTTACTCCTTTGGTGGGGCCAACGTCCTGACTTTC | CASSYSFGGANVLTF | NA | NA | TRBJ2-6 | 15 | TRBV6-5